This paragraph covers one TCR beta chain sequence. The antigen is not known. Time point reported: week 47, end of study. Every vaccine dose comprised 300 ug of mutant IDH1 20-mer peptide plus topical imiquimod. The data belong to a study of a mutant IDH1 vaccine in newly diagnosed glioma. Study overall: Commencement of vaccination occurred 4-6 weeks following radiotherapy alone, or concurrently with temozolomide cycles. Previous care, which was radiotherapy, temozolomide, or both, most often involved both.

Using immunoSEQ multiplex PCR, the repertoire was profiled, and TCRdb retains in-frame clones only, with some absent. This sample carries some 60,000 clones, roughly four fifths of them seen once, and the ten largest clones take approximately 3.4%. CDR3 length: 13 residues. CDR1 and CDR2 from the germline V gene are SGDLS and YYNGEE. V lost 0 bases, J lost 2 bases, and 6 bases lay in between. This sequence originates from a woman between 45 and 60 years old with glioma. The J gene is TRBJ2-7, the V gene TRBV9; D ambiguous. Sequenced material: PBMCs, taken from a glioma patient whose treatment included an IDH1 peptide vaccine. CDR3 bases: TGTGCCAGCAGCGTAGAGGGCACCTACGAGCAGTACTTC. Protein sequence: CASSVEGTYEQYF.